Below, one TCR beta chain is given with its context. The target antigen is unknown. The data belong to a study of cytomegalovirus exposure and HLA in healthy donors. The study's findings and limits: Clonal expansion, a later analysis showed, was greater in HLA-associated TCR beta chains than in equally common others. The authors later linked a missense DCLRE1C variant to TCR beta V- and J-gene trimming. As was reported, the classifier diagnosed cytomegalovirus status with high specificity and sensitivity.

Germline V gives CDR1 ENHRY, CDR2 SYGVKD. The V end lost 4 bases, the J end lost 4 bases, and 10 bases lay between the germline ends. The CDR3 is 13 residues long. The study ran its PCR with 60 Vbeta and 13 Jbeta primers. Clones were sequenced by immunoSEQ multiplex PCR, and TCRdb holds only the in-frame ones, with some missing. The sample has 150,000 or so clones; about 80% are singletons. The sample was PBMCs. The receptor comes from a man aged 25 to 45 in good health and CMV-seropositive. J is TRBJ1-2 and V is TRBV10-3, with a tentative D call TRBD1 (6 bases). Here the CDR3 DNA reads TGTGCCATCAGTGGGACAGAGGGCTATGGCTACACCTTC. Translated, it gives CAISGTEGYGYTF.